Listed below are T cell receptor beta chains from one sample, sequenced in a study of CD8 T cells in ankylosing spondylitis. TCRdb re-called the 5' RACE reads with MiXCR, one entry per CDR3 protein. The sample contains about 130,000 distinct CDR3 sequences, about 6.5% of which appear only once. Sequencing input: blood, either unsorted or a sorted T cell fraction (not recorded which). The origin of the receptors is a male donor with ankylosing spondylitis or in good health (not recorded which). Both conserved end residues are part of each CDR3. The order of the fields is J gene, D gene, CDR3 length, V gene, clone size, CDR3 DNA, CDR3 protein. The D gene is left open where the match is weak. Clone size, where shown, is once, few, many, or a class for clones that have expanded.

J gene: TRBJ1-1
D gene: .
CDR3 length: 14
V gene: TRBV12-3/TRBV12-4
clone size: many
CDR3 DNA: TGTGCCAGCAGTTTCCTACAGGGGAACACTGAAGCTTTCTTT
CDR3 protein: CASSFLQGNTEAFF

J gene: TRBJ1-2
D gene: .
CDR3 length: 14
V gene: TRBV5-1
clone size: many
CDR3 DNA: TGCGCCAGCAGCTTGGAACCGCCTAACTATGGCTACACCTTC
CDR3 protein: CASSLEPPNYGYTF

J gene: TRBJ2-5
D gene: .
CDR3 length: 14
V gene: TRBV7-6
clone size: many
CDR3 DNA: TGTGCCAGCAGCTTAGTGGGGTCTCAAGAGACCCAGTACTTC
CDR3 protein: CASSLVGSQETQYF

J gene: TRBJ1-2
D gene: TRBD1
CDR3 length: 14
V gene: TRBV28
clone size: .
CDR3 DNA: TGTGCCAGCAGTTCGGGACAGACTAACTATGGCTACACCTTC
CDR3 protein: CASSSGQTNYGYTF

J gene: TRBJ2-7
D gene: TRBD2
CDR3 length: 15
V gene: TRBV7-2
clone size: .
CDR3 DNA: TGTGCCAGCAGCTTCCGACTAGCATTTAGCTACGAGCAGTACTTC
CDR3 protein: CASSFRLAFSYEQYF

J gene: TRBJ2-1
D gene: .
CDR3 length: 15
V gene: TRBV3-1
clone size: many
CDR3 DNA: TGTGCCAGCAGCCCCACCGGGACCCGGTACAATGAGCAGTTCTTC
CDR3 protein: CASSPTGTRYNEQFF

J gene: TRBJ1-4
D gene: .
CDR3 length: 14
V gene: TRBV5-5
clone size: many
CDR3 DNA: TGTGCCAGCAGCTTGGCTGGAACTAATGAAAAACTGTTTTTT
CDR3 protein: CASSLAGTNEKLFF

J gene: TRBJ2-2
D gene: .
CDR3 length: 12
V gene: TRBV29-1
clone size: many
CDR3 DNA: TGCAGCGCCGGACGGAACACCGGGGAGCTGTTTTTT
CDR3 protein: CSAGRNTGELFF

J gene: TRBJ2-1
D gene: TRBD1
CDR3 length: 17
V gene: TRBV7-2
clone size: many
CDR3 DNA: TGTGCCAGCAGCTTAGCGCGGGGACAGGGTTTGGCCGATGAGCAGTTCTTC
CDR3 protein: CASSLARGQGLADEQFF

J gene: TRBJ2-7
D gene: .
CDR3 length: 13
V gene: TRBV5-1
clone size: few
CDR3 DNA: TGCGCCAGCAGCCAGCAAAGGGGGGACGAGCAGTACTTC
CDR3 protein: CASSQQRGDEQYF

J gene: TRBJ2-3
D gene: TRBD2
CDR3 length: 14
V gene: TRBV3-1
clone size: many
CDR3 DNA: TGTGCCAGCAGCCTTACTAGCGGGGTGGGCACGCAGTATTTT
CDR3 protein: CASSLTSGVGTQYF

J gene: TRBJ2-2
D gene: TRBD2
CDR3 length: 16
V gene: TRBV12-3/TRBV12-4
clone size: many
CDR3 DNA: TGTGCCAGCAGTTCATTTAGCGGGGGACCTACCGGGGAGCTGTTTTTT
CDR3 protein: CASSSFSGGPTGELFF

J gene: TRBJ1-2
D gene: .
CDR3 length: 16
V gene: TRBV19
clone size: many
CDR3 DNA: TGTGCCAGTAGTATAGGTCTAGAGGTTCATGGCTATGGCTACACCTTC
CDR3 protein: CASSIGLEVHGYGYTF

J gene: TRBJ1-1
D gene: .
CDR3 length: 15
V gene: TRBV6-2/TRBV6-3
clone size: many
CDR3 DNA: TGTGCCAGCAGCAGAAAGACCCCGGCGGCCACTGAAGCTTTCTTT
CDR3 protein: CASSRKTPAATEAFF

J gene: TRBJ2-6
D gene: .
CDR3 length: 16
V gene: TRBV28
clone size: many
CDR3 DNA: TGTGCCAGCAGTGCTTCGGGCCGAGGTGGGGCCAACGTCCTGACTTTC
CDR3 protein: CASSASGRGGANVLTF

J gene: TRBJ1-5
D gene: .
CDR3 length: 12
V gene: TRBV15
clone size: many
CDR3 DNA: TGTGCCACCAGCAGAGATAACCAGCCCCAGCATTTT
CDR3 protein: CATSRDNQPQHF

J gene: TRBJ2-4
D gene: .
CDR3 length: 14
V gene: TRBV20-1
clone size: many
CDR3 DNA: TGCAGTGCGGAAGCGGGACATGTGAAAAACATTCAGTACTTC
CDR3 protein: CSAEAGHVKNIQYF